This is a list of T cell receptor beta chains from one sample in a study of response to subunit inactivated influenza vaccine. TCRdb independently ran MiXCR on the RT-PCR reads; one entry per CDR3 protein. The table shows just under 550,000 distinct CDR3 sequences, with 20% to 25% occurring only once. These data also featured in a second study, about T cells expressing NK-cell markers.

This specimen was CD4+ T cells sorted from PBMCs, taken about 12 days after vaccination. These TCRs come from a man aged 45-65 years who received an inactivated influenza vaccine. Each CDR3 is given with its conserved first and last residue. The D gene is left open where the match is weak. Clone size is shown for a subset of rows, as once, few, many or a class of expanded clone.

v_gene	abundance	d_gene	j_gene	CDR3aa	CDR3nt
TRBV6-2/TRBV6-3	NA	NA	TRBJ2-7	CASSPRLGAYEQYF	TGTGCCAGCAGCCCCAGACTAGGCGCCTACGAGCAGTACTTC
TRBV10-3	few	NA	TRBJ1-5	CAISERNSGAGQPQHF	TGTGCCATCAGTGAGAGGAATTCGGGGGCAGGCCAGCCCCAGCATTTT
TRBV6-5	NA	NA	TRBJ1-1	CASSYSPQAGGTEAFF	TGTGCCAGCAGTTACTCTCCGCAGGCGGGTGGCACTGAAGCTTTCTTT
TRBV20-1	NA	NA	TRBJ2-3	CSAREPGADTQYF	TGCAGTGCTAGAGAGCCAGGGGCAGATACGCAGTATTTT
TRBV12-3/TRBV12-4	few	NA	TRBJ2-1	CASSWDFRSNEQFF	TGTGCCAGCAGTTGGGACTTCCGGAGCAATGAGCAGTTCTTC
TRBV30	NA	TRBD1	TRBJ2-7	CAWAHAPGQGRYEQYF	TGTGCCTGGGCTCATGCCCCGGGACAGGGGAGATACGAGCAGTACTTC
TRBV6-6	few	NA	TRBJ2-7	CASTRGSTYEQYF	TGTGCCAGCACGCGGGGTTCGACCTACGAGCAGTACTTC
TRBV5-1	NA	TRBD1	TRBJ2-1	CASSLGQGAHNEQFF	TGCGCCAGCAGCTTGGGACAGGGGGCTCACAATGAGCAGTTCTTC
TRBV20-1	NA	TRBD2	TRBJ2-7	CSTRLAGGAYEQYF	TGCAGTACAAGACTAGCGGGAGGAGCCTACGAGCAGTACTTC
TRBV12-3/TRBV12-4	NA	NA	TRBJ2-3	CASSLRGWGRDTQYF	TGTGCCAGCAGTTTACGTGGTTGGGGGAGGGATACGCAGTATTTT
TRBV4-2	many	TRBD2	TRBJ2-1	CASSQEPDRRLAGVYNEQFF	TGTGCCAGCAGCCAAGAACCGGACAGGCGACTAGCGGGAGTCTACAATGAGCAGTTCTTC
TRBV20-1	NA	TRBD2	TRBJ2-2	CSARDLTSGTTATGELFF	TGCAGTGCTAGAGATTTAACTAGCGGGACCACCGCAACCGGGGAGCTGTTTTTT
TRBV20-1	NA	NA	TRBJ2-7	CSARVGASSYEQYF	TGCAGTGCTAGAGTAGGGGCCAGCTCCTACGAGCAGTACTTC
TRBV7-9	NA	NA	TRBJ2-5	CASSPGITQETQYF	TGTGCCAGCAGCCCGGGGATTACCCAAGAGACCCAGTACTTC
TRBV24-1	NA	TRBD1	TRBJ2-1	CATSEKPGQGGEQFF	TGTGCCACCAGTGAGAAACCGGGACAGGGGGGAGAGCAGTTCTTC
TRBV7-2	NA	TRBD1	TRBJ2-3	CASSKGQGETDTQYF	TGTGCCAGCAGCAAAGGACAGGGTGAAACAGATACGCAGTATTTT
TRBV6-5	few	TRBD1	TRBJ2-6	CASSYPGTGGGGANVLTF	TGTGCCAGCAGTTACCCAGGGACAGGGGGCGGTGGGGCCAACGTCCTGACTTTC